The present TCR beta chain was sequenced within a study of T cells in localized non-small cell lung cancer. This clone was detected once. Its antigen remains unidentified. Sequencing was performed with immunoSEQ multiplex PCR; in TCRdb, only in-frame clones are kept and a portion is missing. This table holds around 17,000 clones, more than 85% found once. Whole-study results and caveats: T cell clonality was highest in uninvolved adjacent lung, above tumor. The study sequenced only one region of the tumor. As a result, intratumor heterogeneity could not be excluded and remains possible. A median of approximately 50 of the top 100 tumor clones appeared in adjacent lung, which was paired and uninvolved.

CDR1 is SEHNR, CDR2 FQNEAQ, per germline (reference sequence). Trimming left V 5 bases short and J 4 bases short, with 11 bases between. The CDR3 has 13 residues. The chain joins TRBV7-9 to TRBJ1-2; unclear D gene. The sequence came from a male donor at least 60 years old with stage II squamous cell lung carcinoma. This sample comprised peripheral blood, obtained before any cancer treatment. The DNA of the CDR3 is TGTGCCAGCAGCCCCGAGGCCCCCTATGGCTACACCTTC. Translated: CASSPEAPYGYTF.